What follows are 26 T cell receptor beta chains derived from one specimen sequenced in a study of T cells expressing NK-cell markers. From the 5' RACE reads, TCRdb lists one entry per CDR3 protein and no DNA. This repertoire comprises roughly 280,000 distinct CDR3 sequences; its ten largest clones make up 0.39%. The sample consisted of blood T cells: a sorted CD56 or NKG2C T cell subset, CD4+ or CD8+ T cells, or bulk PBMC T cells (not recorded which). The receptors were sampled from a man between 18 and 29 years old in good health.

This sequence joins TRBV5-4 and TRBJ2-7; TCRdb names TRBD1, which stays unverified in the absence of DNA. The germline gives CDR1 SGHNT, CDR2 YYREEE (reference sequence). The CDR3 has 16 amino acids. CDR3 in amino acids: CASSPFGDSKTYEQYF.

The rearrangement links TRBV27 to TRBJ1-5. CDR1 and CDR2 from the germline V gene are MNHEY and SMNVEV (reference sequence). The CDR3 contains 14 residues. CDR3 in amino acids: CASIWEGVNQPQHF.

The genes are TRBV20-1 and TRBJ2-2; TCRdb's D call, TRBD2, is unchecked because there is no DNA. Germline V gene sequence: CDR1 DFQATT, CDR2 SNEGSKA (reference sequence). The CDR3 sequence is 15 residues long. CDR3 sequence reads: CSANRGPSNTGELFF.

The chain employs TRBV29-1 and TRBJ2-5; the D call of TRBD2 rests on TCRdb alone, since no DNA is present to check it. Germline values: CDR1 SQVTM, CDR2 ANQGSEA. The CDR3 spans 15 residues. The CDR3 loop reads CSVDLAGTLGETQYF.

V is TRBV29-1 and J is TRBJ2-1; no DNA is available, so the TRBD2 call from TCRdb remains unchecked. Looked up from germline, CDR1 is SQVTM and CDR2 is ANQGSEA. The CDR3 consists of 15 residues. CDR3: CSVATGTSVYNEQFF.

The V and J genes are TRBV29-1 and TRBJ2-1. The CDR3 contains 13 residues. The V gene's germline CDR1 is SQVTM and CDR2 ANQGSEA. CDR3 sequence reads: CSVGVVSYNEQFF.

The rearrangement links TRBV12-3 or TRBV12-4 to TRBJ2-2; TCRdb's D call, TRBD1, is unchecked because there is no DNA. The CDR3 length is 16 residues. The CDR3 here is CATKKTRDQGGGELFF.

The rearrangement joins TRBV12-3 or TRBV12-4 to TRBJ1-1; the D call of TRBD1 rests on TCRdb alone, since no DNA is present to check it. There are 14 residues in the CDR3. The CDR3 region is CASSAEKGVTEAFF.

This chain connects TRBV24-1 to TRBJ1-2. This CDR3 spans 14 amino acids. Germline V lookup: CDR1 KGHDR, CDR2 SFDVKD. CDR3 sequence: CATSFGDTNYGYTF.

The V gene is TRBV12-3 or TRBV12-4, the J gene TRBJ2-1; the TRBD2 assignment by TCRdb is unverifiable without DNA. The CDR3 is 17 residues long. This CDR3 is CASSYGSGIIMGNEQFF.

V gene TRBV7-2 combines with J gene TRBJ2-1; lacking DNA, the TRBD2 call made by TCRdb goes unchecked. Germline V CDR1 and CDR2: SGHTA, FQGNSA. The CDR3 sequence is 17 residues long. CDR3 region: CASSLQGTSGTYNEQFF.

The chain uses TRBV3-1 and TRBJ2-5; TCRdb's D gene call, TRBD2, goes unchecked for lack of DNA. CDR1 and CDR2 (germline): LGHDT, YNNKEL (reference sequence). The CDR3 consists of 15 residues. CDR3 sequence reads: CASTLGLAGQETQYF.

The chain employs TRBV7-6 and TRBJ1-5. The CDR3 totals 16 residues. Germline V gene sequence: CDR1 SGHVS, CDR2 FNYEAQ. The CDR3 spells CASSPRASLADQPQHF. The entire variable domain, with the rest obtained from reference TRBV7-6 and TRBJ1-5, is as follows: GAGVSQSPRYKVTKRGQDVALRCDPISGHVSLYWYRQALGQGPEFLTYFNYEAQQDKSGLPNDRFSAERPEGSISTLTIQRTEQRDSAMYRCASSPRASLADQPQHFGDGTRLSIL.

The chain uses TRBV19 and TRBJ2-5; no DNA is available, so the TRBD2 call from TCRdb remains unchecked. Germline V gene lookup returns CDR1 LNHDA and CDR2 SQIVND (reference sequence). The CDR3 loop spans 13 amino acids. CDR3: CASSASGEETQYF.

The V and J genes are TRBV7-9 and TRBJ1-2; TCRdb picks TRBD1, but there is no DNA to check that call. CDR3 length equals 17 residues. Germline values: CDR1 SEHNR, CDR2 FQNEAQ (reference sequence). CDR3 loop: CASSGGSGRGPNYGYTF.

CDR3 residues: CASSPGRTLTYGYTF. The V and J genes are TRBV12-3 or TRBV12-4 and TRBJ1-2; TCRdb's D call of TRBD1 is untestable without DNA. This CDR3 spans 15 amino acids.

The V call is TRBV24-1, the J call TRBJ2-3; the D call of TRBD1 rests on TCRdb alone, since no DNA is present to check it. From germline, CDR1 is KGHDR and CDR2 SFDVKD. The CDR3 loop spans 15 amino acids. The CDR3 sequence: CATSDRQGGPDTQYF.

CDR3 loop: CASSPAHDTQYF. The V call is TRBV18, the J call TRBJ2-3. Germline values: CDR1 KGHSH, CDR2 LQKENI. The CDR3 length is 12 residues.

CDR3: CSARAQGAFNQPQHF. The V call is TRBV20-1, the J call TRBJ1-5; TCRdb's D call, TRBD1, is unchecked because there is no DNA. Looked up from germline, CDR1 is DFQATT and CDR2 is SNEGSKA (reference sequence). The CDR3 covers 15 residues.

V gene TRBV5-6 combines with J gene TRBJ2-7; the TCRdb D gene call, TRBD1, has no DNA to confirm it. The CDR3 is 13 residues long. The V gene's germline CDR1 is SGHDT and CDR2 YYEEEE. Here the CDR3 reads CASSLTDSAKQYF.

This sequence joins TRBV28 and TRBJ2-3; the TRBD2 assignment by TCRdb is unverifiable without DNA. Germline lookup yields CDR1 MDHEN and CDR2 SYDVKM. This CDR3 region has 16 residues. The CDR3 spells CASSKQLAGERDTQYF.

The chain joins TRBV12-3 or TRBV12-4 to TRBJ2-1. The CDR3 has 11 amino acids. This CDR3 is CASSLSGRPFF.

V usage is TRBV2 and J usage is TRBJ2-1; TCRdb's assignment of TRBD2 cannot be checked, as there is no DNA. Germline CDR1 reads SNHLY; CDR2 reads FYNNEI. The CDR3 consists of 15 residues. This CDR3 reads CASSEMIAGFNEQFF.

The V call is TRBV12-3 or TRBV12-4, the J call TRBJ2-7; no DNA is available, so the TRBD1 call from TCRdb remains unchecked. The CDR3 is 19 amino acids. The CDR3: CASSYSILRGGGSSYEQYF.

This chain joins TRBV29-1 and TRBJ2-3; absent DNA, TCRdb's TRBD2 call cannot be checked. CDR3 length: 13 amino acids. Per the germline V gene, CDR1 is SQVTM and CDR2 is ANQGSEA. CDR3 sequence reads: CSVQGGGRDTQYF.

J is TRBJ2-1 and V is TRBV5-5; TCRdb indicates TRBD1, and absent DNA this call remains unverified. The CDR3 is made up of 15 amino acids. CDR1 is SGHKS and CDR2 is YYEKEE in the germline V gene (reference sequence). The CDR3: CASSLATGNYNEQFF.